Reported below is one T cell receptor (beta chain). Which antigen it targets is not known. One base away there is no much larger clone; base qualities are not given. This sample is drawn from a study of glioma-infiltrating T cells after dendritic cell vaccination (dated by TCRdb to between 2015 and 2016). Background on the whole study: A cohort of 15 or so glioblastoma patients from Phase I and II dendritic cell vaccination trials was included, of whom 9 were newly diagnosed and 6 had recurrent disease. Survival after dendritic cell vaccination was correlated with TCR sequencing metrics such as TIL content and the overlap between tumor and blood repertoires. Autologous tumor lysate-pulsed dendritic cell vaccination was administered to the patients between about 2003 and 2012. In glioblastoma patients vaccinated with dendritic cells, deep sequencing of TCR beta CDR3 regions served to measure tumor-infiltrating lymphocyte content and to compare repertoires between tumor and blood. Three intradermal dendritic cell vaccine injections were administered to patients at biweekly intervals in the arm below the axilla. To make the vaccine, monocyte-derived dendritic cells were cultured for about seven days with IL-4 and GM-CSF and then pulsed overnight with autologous tumor lysate.

TCRB CDR3 regions were amplified from approximately 2 ug genomic DNA, or all available DNA if less, using the immunoSEQ assay. Multiplex PCR used 60 forward primers for TCR V beta segments and 13 reverse primers for J beta segments. To estimate the number of reads per starting template, synthetic control templates were added to each sample at limiting dilution. Reads of 87 bp were generated by sequencing on the Illumina HiSeq System. The source study handled its data this way. PCR and sequencing errors were removed by a nearest neighbor algorithm that merged closely related sequences. TCR overlap was measured as the percentage of unique tumor TCR beta sequences also present in the same patient's peripheral blood. As stored in TCRdb, this immuneACCESS dataset retains in-frame rearrangements with V and J assigned. A fraction of the clones does not appear; measured against another copy, unresolved V genes explain less than half of the discrepancy, and the remainder lacks a known reason. The D gene and trimming were derived from the DNA, and the V and J assignments and clone size from that table. In this sample the table shows tens of thousands of clones, more than 70% of which occur a single time. Around 8.5% of the sample is in the top ten clones.

What this sample's time point label stands for: after dendritic cell vaccination, including at tumor progression/relapse. To be selected, patients needed enough residual fresh-frozen tumor tissue and more than two years of available survival data. Although molecular status otherwise differed among the glioblastoma patients, no patient had an isocitrate dehydrogenase mutation. PBMC were collected before vaccination, two weeks after the third vaccination, and at tumor progression when it occurred. The Qiagen DNeasy Blood extraction Kit was used to extract genomic DNA. The study at large found these results: Higher estimated pretreatment TIL content predicted longer time to progression and overall survival after dendritic cell vaccination. The response model built on TCR overlap across three groups was characterized as speculative, with prospective validation still needed. TCR clonality showed no direct relationship with survival, which suggests that a diverse polyclonal response may be important. The cohort was small and heterogeneous, with few patients having full blood and tumor sets and even fewer initial-recurrent tumor pairs.

The CDR3 starts with the cysteine, ends with the phenylalanine, and has 13 residues. Only the CDR3 part of the read is kept: 39 bases, read in frame from the first base. Looking up the germline V gene yields CDR1 MDHEN and CDR2 SYDVKM. Trimming removed 6 bases from V and 4 bases from J; the gene matches leave 5 bases unexplained. This receptor was taken from a human donor with glioblastoma. Source: blood, taken after dendritic cell vaccination. The chain was built from TRBV28 and TRBJ2-7; 8 central nucleotides agree with TRBD1. Here is the DNA: TGTGCCAGCAGAACAGGGGGGCATTACGAGCAGTACTTC. It translates as CASRTGGHYEQYF.